The clone carrying this TCR beta chain has a handful of counts. From germline, CDR1 is LGHNA and CDR2 YSLEER. Trimming removed 0 bases from V and 6 bases from J; junction bases left unmatched: 8. The CDR3 sequence is 17 residues long. Using a J-beta primer mix together with a sample-barcoded 5' primer, a second PCR was run for about 6 to 12 cycles. TCRdb processed the 5' RACE reads anew with MiXCR; each CDR3 protein has one entry. This table holds roughly 1,800,000 distinct CDR3 sequences, around 48% found once. The data are from a study of blood T cells in healthy people across ages. Sequencing used blood. The sequence came from a woman aged 40 to 50 in good health. The gene calls are TRBV4-3 and TRBJ1-6, with TRBD1 identical over 7 bases. The CDR3 DNA sequence: TGCGCCAGCAGCCAAGATAGAGGGACAGTTCTTAATTCACCCCTCCACTTT. This codes for CASSQDRGTVLNSPLHF.